Following are 8 T cell receptor beta chains from one sample sequenced in a study of shared clonotypes between healthy human individuals. Assay used: immunoSEQ multiplex PCR; TCRdb lists only in-frame clones, some missing. Counted here are more than 2 million clones, roughly 95% occurring once; the ten biggest clones make up roughly 1.1%. The naive CD8 population came from CD45RO-negative cells selected for CCR7, without terminally differentiated effector memory CD45RA+ cells. The specimen was naive CD8+ T cells sorted from blood. The source is a man between 18 and 35 years old in good health.

V usage is TRBV6-1 and J usage is TRBJ2-3; D is possibly TRBD2 (5 bases). There are 15 residues in the CDR3. Trimming took off 10 bases at V and 2 bases at J, with 19 bases between the two ends. Germline-derived CDR1 and CDR2 are MNHNS and SASEGT. The CDR3 loop is CATNLPGFNTDTQYF. Here the CDR3 DNA reads TGTGCCACCAATTTGCCGGGGTTTAACACAGATACGCAGTATTTT.

The J gene is TRBJ2-2, the V gene TRBV12-5, with unresolved D. The germline gives CDR1 LGHNT, CDR2 FRNRAP. This CDR3 is built from 11 residues. Trimming took 5 bases from V and 4 from J, leaving 2 bases between them. In DNA, the CDR3 is TGTGCTAGTGGTCTCACCGGGGAGCTGTTTTTT. The encoded protein is CASGLTGELFF.

The rearrangement uses TRBV4-3 and TRBJ1-5; unclear D gene. In germline, CDR1 is LGHNA, CDR2 YSLEER. This CDR3 comprises 13 residues. V was trimmed by 1 base and J by 7 bases, leaving 8 bases between them. CDR3 DNA sequence: TGCGCCAGCAGCCAAGGGACGGAGCAGCCCCAGCATTTT. Its translation: CASSQGTEQPQHF.

The chain has TRBV28 and TRBJ2-7, with 9 bases fitting TRBD1. The length of the CDR3 is 16 residues. After removal of 5 bases from V and 7 bases from J, the junction contained 15 bases not matched to a gene. Germline CDR1 reads MDHEN; CDR2 reads SYDVKM. The CDR3 protein is CASSPQSGTGLGEQYF. CDR3 coding DNA: TGTGCCAGCAGTCCGCAATCCGGGACAGGGCTGGGGGAGCAGTACTTC.

V is TRBV2 and J is TRBJ2-7; 7 bases agree with TRBD2. Germline V lookup: CDR1 SNHLY, CDR2 FYNNEI. The CDR3 extends over 17 amino acids. J lost 3 bases, V lost 0 bases, and 11 bases had no gene match. In DNA, the CDR3 is TGTGCCAGCAGTGAAGCGCCTAGCGGAGCCCTCGGCTACGAGCAGTACTTC. This translates into CASSEAPSGALGYEQYF.

The chain couples TRBV28 to TRBJ2-5, with D perhaps matching TRBD2 (6 bases). The V end was cut by 5 bases, the J end by 0 bases, with 7 bases between. The CDR3 extends over 13 amino acids. The germline CDR1 and CDR2 sequences are MDHEN and SYDVKM. In DNA, the CDR3 is TGTGCCAGCAGTCGGGGGTACCAAGAGACCCAGTACTTC. Translated: CASSRGYQETQYF.

The V gene is TRBV27, the J gene TRBJ1-2; 12 nucleotides line up with TRBD1. Germline-derived CDR1 and CDR2 are MNHEY and SMNVEV (reference sequence). The J segment lost 1 base and the V segment lost 5 bases, leaving 5 bases of the junction unmatched. This CDR3 region has 16 residues. The CDR3 reads CASSTGTGGSNYGYTF. CDR3 bases: TGTGCCAGCAGTACCGGGACAGGGGGCAGTAACTATGGCTACACCTTC.

The chain links TRBV4-1 to TRBJ2-5; 8 bases align to TRBD2. V lost 1 base, J lost 1 base, and 5 bases stayed unmatched. Germline CDR1 and CDR2: MGHRA and YSYEKL. The CDR3 contains 16 residues. The CDR3 DNA sequence: TGCGCCAGCAGCCAAGGAGTCGCGGGGGGCCAAGAGACCCAGTACTTC. It codes for CASSQGVAGGQETQYF.